These T cell receptor beta chains were read from a single sample in a study of T cells of healthy individuals. Each CDR3 protein is one row after TCRdb ran MiXCR on the 5' RACE reads. The sample records approximately 52,000 distinct CDR3 sequences, roughly 15% being singletons. All receptors come from a human donor in good health. CDR3s leave out the opening cysteine and the closing phenylalanine or tryptophan. A clone size is listed for some rows: how often the clone was seen (once, few, many), or a class if it is expanded.

CDR3aa	j_gene	v_gene	abundance
ASSRPGGNQPQH	TRBJ1-5	TRBV6-2/TRBV6-3	few
ASSEARLENTDTQY	TRBJ2-3	TRBV2	many
AISEAGEAKNIQY	TRBJ2-4	TRBV10-3	NA
SARDGTPGMRQPQH	TRBJ1-5	TRBV20-1	many
ACMWNGGSPDTQY	TRBJ2-3	TRBV30	many
ASSPGGGTDTQY	TRBJ2-3	TRBV7-2	NA
ASSLASGTDKNFEQF	TRBJ2-1	TRBV7-9	NA
ASSENVGKFNEQF	TRBJ2-1	TRBV25-1	NA
ASSPVGTSGYEQY	TRBJ2-7	TRBV7-2	many
ASSQEHGTPRDGYT	TRBJ1-2	TRBV4-3	few
ASGLVGGEQY	TRBJ2-7	TRBV2	many
ASSLKGRGNNPSGANVLT	TRBJ2-6	TRBV7-6	NA
ASSLGLAGIQNTGELF	TRBJ2-2	TRBV5-4	many
ASSLARHGGTEAF	TRBJ1-1	TRBV7-2	many
ASSLMGQGSYEQY	TRBJ2-7	TRBV28	NA
ASSSGGDLPTYEQY	TRBJ2-7	TRBV7-9	NA
ASSHGGREQF	TRBJ2-1	TRBV7-9	many
ASSPNQPQH	TRBJ1-5	TRBV27	few
ASSVAGTDTQY	TRBJ2-3	TRBV9	many
ASEGWGEGTEAF	TRBJ1-1	TRBV3-1	NA
ASSSTGSEQY	TRBJ2-7	TRBV6-5	few
ASSERQTNTEAF	TRBJ1-1	TRBV2	NA
SATRQELNTEAF	TRBJ1-1	TRBV20-1	many
ASSLAGKGGFNEQF	TRBJ2-1	TRBV7-2	many
ASSPGRGVETQY	TRBJ2-5	TRBV5-1	NA
ASSLAALSYEQY	TRBJ2-7	TRBV5-1	few